This TCR beta chain originates from a study of technical replicates of blood from a handful of donors. Germline lookup yields CDR1 SGHRS and CDR2 YFSETQ. There are 14 residues in the CDR3. With 3 bases removed from V and 3 bases from J, the gap between germline ends came to 13 bases. Sequencing used immunoSEQ multiplex PCR; TCRdb keeps in-frame clones, though not all of them. Among about 82,000 clones listed, around 96% were seen once. The chain employs TRBV5-1 and TRBJ2-7; D may be TRBD2 (6 bases). The TCR originated in a human donor in good health. Sequenced: T cells isolated from PBMCs. CDR3 in DNA: TGCGCCAGCAGCTGGGAACGGCGGGGCTACGAGCAGTACTTC. It yields the protein CASSWERRGYEQYF. The full variable domain, its missing parts supplied by reference TRBV5-1 and TRBJ2-7, is KAGVTQTPRYLIKTRGQQVTLSCSPISGHRSVSWYQQTPGQGLQFLFEYFSETQRNKGNFPGRFSGRQFSNSRSEMNVSTLELGDSALYLCASSWERRGYEQYFGPGTRLTVT.